This TCR beta chain was obtained from a study of response to subunit inactivated influenza vaccine. Regarding the study as a whole: There was a suggestion from the authors that each seasonal influenza vaccination recruits few new T cells.

TCRdb redid the calling of the RT-PCR reads with MiXCR, one entry per CDR3 protein. This table holds roughly 150,000 distinct CDR3 sequences, 11% found once. As regards this clonotype: Its antigen is not identified.

The CDR3 has 14 amino acids. Germline V gives CDR1 MNHNY, CDR2 SVGAGI (reference sequence). Trimming shortened V by 6 bases and J by 2 bases, and 13 bases separated the two germline ends. The genes are TRBV6-6 and TRBJ1-1; D is perhaps TRBD1 (6 bases). The specimen was non-naive T cells sorted from PBMCs, collected roughly 45 days after vaccination. The TCR was taken from a man between 50 and 59 years old who received an inactivated influenza vaccine. The CDR3 region is CASSPRGPNTEAFF. The CDR3 nucleotides are TGTGCCAGCAGCCCCAGGGGACCCAACACTGAAGCTTTCTTT.